This T cell receptor beta chain was captured in a study of beta chain features in type 1 diabetes. At the level of the study: Patients were similar to healthy donors in age and gender (as well as in cell yields).

Study-wide findings and caveats: Shorter TCRB CDR3s, moderately but significantly so, marked every one of the four CD4+ subsets in Type 1 diabetes patients. Within the patient group, naive, central memory and Treg TCRB repertoires appeared more similar to each other than within healthy donors.

TCRB transcripts that were expressed got sequenced, as all of the isolated RNA had been reverse transcribed. TCRdb keeps only in-frame clones here, not all; method: immunoSEQ multiplex PCR. Of roughly 300,000 clones listed, around 15% are singletons. On this clone itself: The antigen is not known.

Per germline, CDR1 SQVTM and CDR2 ANQGSEA. The V and J ends lost 7 bases and 6 bases, in that order; junction bases with no gene match: 17. The CDR3 is 16 amino acids. Sorting based on CD45RO/CCR7/CD25/CD127/CD95/CD27 separated CD4+ naive, central memory, regulatory and stem cell-like memory cells. This TCR derives from a young man in good health. The chain couples TRBV29-1 to TRBJ1-2, with TRBD1 matching over 10 bases. Sequencing used central memory CD4+ T cells from blood. The CDR3 nucleotides read TGCAGCGCCCACGACCCCTCGGGACAGGGGATTAATGGCTACACCTTC. Translating gives CSAHDPSGQGINGYTF.